Listed here are 20 T cell receptor beta chains from one sample, sequenced in a study of CD8+ T cells in alopecia areata. Indicated treatment: oral pan-JAK inhibitor, 5-10 mg twice daily. cDNA serving as the sequencing template came from extracted, reverse transcribed RNA. The repertoire was sequenced with immunoSEQ multiplex PCR; TCRdb's copy has only in-frame clones and lacks some. The sample comprises nearly 200,000 clones, 55% to 75% of which are singletons, and 5.5% rests with the top ten. Specimen: CD4+ T cells sorted from blood, collected at week 24, from a patient treated with tofacitinib. These receptors originate from a human donor with alopecia areata.

This clone has more than one count but fewer than ten. The rearrangement uses TRBV9 and TRBJ2-1; D ambiguous. The CDR3 sequence is 11 residues long. Germline V gives CDR1 SGDLS, CDR2 YYNGEE. Trimming left V 3 bases short and J 9 bases short, with 7 bases between. The CDR3 bases are TGTGCCAGCAGCGGACATTCTGAGCAGTTCTTC. This encodes CASSGHSEQFF.

The V and J genes are TRBV28 and TRBJ1-1, with no clear D. Trimming stripped 3 bases from V and 4 bases from J, with 9 bases between. The CDR3 consists of 13 residues. CDR1 and CDR2 (germline): MDHEN, SYDVKM. The CDR3 nucleotides are TGTGCCAGCAGTTTGGAGGCCCGCACTGAAGCTTTCTTT. Protein: CASSLEARTEAFF. The full variable domain, its missing parts supplied by reference TRBV28 and TRBJ1-1, is DVKVTQSSRYLVKRTGEKVFLECVQDMDHENMFWYRQDPGLGLRLIYFSYDVKMKEKGDIPEGYSVSREKKERFSLILESASTNQTSMYLCASSLEARTEAFFGQGTRLTVV.

V and J are TRBV5-6 and TRBJ1-2, with D perhaps TRBD1 (5 bases). Germline loops: CDR1 SGHDT, CDR2 YYEEEE. The CDR3 has 14 amino acids. V shed 4 bases and J shed 4 bases, with 14 bases lying between them. CDR3 in amino acids: CASSPGTGLYGYTF. The CDR3 coding sequence is TGTGCCAGCAGCCCTGGGACTGGCCTCTATGGCTACACCTTC.

This chain uses TRBV28 with TRBJ2-5; D gene ambiguous. The V gene's germline CDR1 is MDHEN and CDR2 SYDVKM. The CDR3 is 15 amino acids. Trimming shortened V by 3 bases and J by 2 bases, and 13 bases separated the two germline ends. The CDR3 region is CASSLSLTTQETQYF. The DNA for the CDR3 is TGTGCCAGCAGTTTGTCCCTAACTACTCAAGAGACCCAGTACTTC.

In this sample, this clone turned up a few times. This rearrangement joins TRBV5-6 to TRBJ2-1; D is unresolved. Trimming removed 0 bases from V and 9 bases from J, with 10 bases in between. Germline V gene data show CDR1 as SGHDT and CDR2 as YYEEEE. The CDR3 extends over 13 amino acids. DNA of the CDR3: TGTGCCAGCAGCTTGGACACCCTCGGTGAGCAGTTCTTC. It codes for CASSLDTLGEQFF.

This clone came up once. This chain uses TRBV30 with TRBJ1-3; D possibly corresponds to TRBD1 (5 bases). Per the germline V gene, CDR1 is GTSNPN and CDR2 is SVGIG (reference sequence). The CDR3 contains 14 residues. The V gene lost 2 bases and the J gene lost 8 bases, with 16 bases spanning the gap. CDR3 sequence reads: CAWSFLGVKDTIYF. CDR3 in DNA: TGTGCCTGGAGTTTTTTAGGGGTAAAGGACACCATATATTTT.

This sequence joins TRBV5-1 and TRBJ1-5, with 8 nucleotides matching TRBD1. CDR3 length: 15 residues. Germline V gene data show CDR1 as SGHRS and CDR2 as YFSETQ. With 2 bases clipped from V and 6 bases from J, the junction kept 7 bases outside the gene matches. CDR3 amino acids: CASSFGPGGGQPQHF. CDR3 nucleotides: TGCGCCAGCAGCTTTGGGCCAGGGGGCGGTCAGCCCCAGCATTTT.

This chain links TRBV10-2 with TRBJ2-7, with no clear D. Looked up from germline, CDR1 is WSHSY and CDR2 is SAAADI. The CDR3 is made up of 12 amino acids. With 2 bases removed from V and 4 bases from J, the gap between germline ends came to 6 bases. The CDR3 DNA sequence: TGCGCCAGCAGTGAGGCAGAGTACGAGCAGTACTTC. This sequence encodes CASSEAEYEQYF.

A few counts support this clone. This chain joins TRBV4-3 and TRBJ2-1; 10 bases match TRBD2. The CDR3 length is 17 residues. The J segment lost 7 bases and the V segment lost 3 bases, leaving 12 bases of the junction unmatched. CDR1 is LGHNA and CDR2 is YSLEER in the germline V gene. The CDR3 reads CASSHPPAGGPMNEQFF. DNA for the CDR3: TGCGCCAGCAGCCACCCTCCAGCGGGGGGGCCGATGAATGAGCAGTTCTTC.

The chain recombines TRBV15 with TRBJ2-3; a possible D gene is TRBD2 (5 bases). V was clipped by 3 bases and J by 8 bases, with 15 bases between them. This CDR3 spans 14 amino acids. Germline-derived CDR1 and CDR2 are LNHNV and YYDKDF (reference sequence). As DNA, the CDR3 is TGTGCCACCAGCAGGTCGTCTGGGAGTTTTACGCAGTATTTT. This encodes CATSRSSGSFTQYF.

The chain uses TRBV13 and TRBJ2-5, with 7 bases identical to TRBD1. CDR3 length: 13 residues. Per germline, CDR1 PRHDT and CDR2 FYEKMQ (reference sequence). Losses at the gene ends were 2 bases for V and 4 bases for J; bases not matched to a gene: 1. CDR3 sequence (DNA): TGTGCCAGCAGCTTACCAGGGGGAGAGACCCAGTACTTC. Translation gives CASSLPGGETQYF.

The CDR3 bases are TGTGCCATCAGTGAGAGTAGCGGGAGGCCCTCCTACGAGCAGTACTTC. Its translation is CAISESSGRPSYEQYF. The chain combines TRBV10-3 with TRBJ2-7; 10 nucleotides match TRBD2. After removal of 2 bases from V and 0 bases from J, the junction contained 4 bases not matched to a gene. The germline V gene encodes CDR1 ENHRY and CDR2 SYGVKD. The CDR3 is 16 residues long.

The chain carries TRBV2 and TRBJ1-5, with 8 bases matching TRBD1. The CDR3 loop spans 15 amino acids. Germline values: CDR1 SNHLY, CDR2 FYNNEI. V was pared by 4 bases and J by 0 bases, with 2 bases of the junction left unmatched. The CDR3 loop is CASSGTGGSNQPQHF. The CDR3 nucleotides read TGTGCCAGCAGTGGTACAGGGGGTAGCAATCAGCCCCAGCATTTT.

This chain uses TRBV29-1 with TRBJ1-1, with a weak D call TRBD1 (6 bases). The V and J ends lost 6 bases and 4 bases respectively, with 9 bases between them. In germline, CDR1 is SQVTM, CDR2 ANQGSEA. The length of the CDR3 is 11 residues. The CDR3 bases are TGCAGCGTCCTAGGGGGCACTGAAGCTTTCTTT. It is translated as CSVLGGTEAFF.

The gene calls are TRBV7-9 and TRBJ2-7; D call uncertain. The germline V and J ends were trimmed by 1 base and 3 bases, with 7 bases remaining between them. The CDR3 contains 13 residues. Germline loops: CDR1 SEHNR, CDR2 FQNEAQ (reference sequence). CDR3 protein: CASSLEGNYEQYF. As DNA, the CDR3 is TGTGCCAGCAGCTTAGAAGGGAACTACGAGCAGTACTTC.

This clone was counted a single time. The sample has other DNA sequences that encode this CDR3 too. The rearrangement joins TRBV29-1 to TRBJ2-5; TRBD1 matches 8 bases. V shed 5 bases and J 2 bases; nucleotides not matched to a gene: 1. Germline assignment: CDR1 SQVTM and CDR2 ANQGSEA. This CDR3 has 12 amino acids. The DNA of the CDR3 is TGCAGCGTTAGGACAGGGCAAGAGACCCAGTACTTC. Translating it yields CSVRTGQETQYF.

The chain uses TRBV30 and TRBJ2-1; D uncertain. In germline, CDR1 is GTSNPN, CDR2 SVGIG (reference sequence). V shed 2 bases and J shed 8 bases, with 7 bases lying between them. The CDR3 spans 11 residues. The CDR3, as DNA: TGTGCCTGGAGTTGGGGTGATGAGCAGTTCTTC. The encoded protein is CAWSWGDEQFF.

The chain carries TRBV19 and TRBJ2-7, with 10 bases aligning to TRBD2. The CDR3 length is 14 residues. Germline V gene sequence: CDR1 LNHDA, CDR2 SQIVND (reference sequence). Trimming removed 3 bases from V and 6 bases from J; junction bases left unmatched: 5. The CDR3 bases are TGTGCCAGTAGTATGGGGGCTAGCGGGAGCGAGCAGTACTTC. Residues: CASSMGASGSEQYF.

Written as DNA, the CDR3 is TGCGCCAGCAGCCAAGGAAGGACAGTCGACGAGCAGTACTTC. Translating gives CASSQGRTVDEQYF. This chain joins TRBV4-1 and TRBJ2-7, with D maybe TRBD1 (6 bases). The CDR3 loop spans 14 amino acids. Per the germline V gene, CDR1 is MGHRA and CDR2 is YSYEKL. V was shortened by 1 base and J by 5 bases, with 12 bases between the two germline ends.

The chain carries TRBV9 and TRBJ1-2, with D hard to call. This CDR3 has 14 residues. The V end was cut by 0 bases, the J end by 2 bases, with 8 bases between. The germline V gene has CDR1 SGDLS and CDR2 YYNGEE. The chain's CDR3 is CASSVATANYGYTF. The CDR3 DNA reads as TGTGCCAGCAGCGTAGCTACGGCAAACTATGGCTACACCTTC. Complete variable domain (other parts from reference TRBV9 and TRBJ1-2): DSGVTQTPKHLITATGQRVTLRCSPRSGDLSVYWYQQSLDQGLQFLIQYYNGEERAKGNILERFSAQQFPDLHSELNLSSLELGDSALYFCASSVATANYGYTFGSGTRLTVV.